The 26 T cell receptor beta chains presented below share a single source sample, sequenced in a study of CD8 T cells in ankylosing spondylitis. Antigen specificity for these receptors is unknown. From the 5' RACE reads, TCRdb called clonotypes with MiXCR, one entry per CDR3 protein. The sample shows fewer than 550,000 distinct CDR3 sequences, roughly 5.2% of them seen only once. The study, taken as a whole, reports: A motif in TCR beta, a set of roughly eight highly homologous variants, appeared characteristic of ankylosing spondylitis blood.

The sample consisted of blood, either unsorted or a sorted T cell fraction (not recorded which). These receptors were taken from a male donor with ankylosing spondylitis.

CDR3 sequence reads: CASSFSPLSYEQYF. CDR3 coding DNA: TGTGCCAGCAGCTTCAGCCCCCTCTCCTACGAGCAGTACTTC. The gene calls are TRBV5-6 and TRBJ2-7; no clear D. The CDR3 is 14 amino acids. The ends were cut back, 2 bases at V and 0 bases at J, with 9 bases in the middle. Germline CDR1 is SGHDT and CDR2 is YYEEEE.

This clonotype showed up just a few times. The chain joins TRBV6-6 to TRBJ2-3; D possibly corresponds to TRBD2 (5 bases). The CDR3 loop spans 13 amino acids. Germline CDR1 and CDR2: MNHNY and SVGAGI (reference sequence). Trimming left V 7 bases short and J 2 bases short, with 10 bases between. The CDR3 loop is CASTPGYTDTQYF. CDR3 in DNA: TGTGCCAGCACCCCGGGATACACAGATACGCAGTATTTT.

Only a few counts were recorded for this clonotype. The chain has TRBV6-2 or TRBV6-3 and TRBJ2-1; perhaps TRBD1 as D (6 bases). This CDR3 contains 14 residues. The germline gives CDR1 MNHEY, CDR2 SVGEGT. Trimming removed 2 bases from V and 9 bases from J, with 14 bases in between. The CDR3 here is CASSYRQVKSEQFF. The CDR3 bases are TGTGCCAGCAGTTACCGACAGGTAAAGAGTGAGCAGTTCTTC.

This clonotype was seen at least ten times. This chain links TRBV11-2 with TRBJ2-6; perhaps TRBD1 as D (6 bases). CDR3 length: 15 amino acids. Per germline, CDR1 SGHAT and CDR2 FQNNGV. Trimming took off 2 bases at V and 2 bases at J, with 7 bases between the two ends. The CDR3 reads CASSLPGAGANVLTF. As DNA, the CDR3 is TGTGCCAGCAGCTTACCAGGGGCTGGGGCCAACGTCCTGACTTTC.

This clonotype was seen repeatedly, ten times or more. The gene calls are TRBV4-1 and TRBJ1-1, with D tentatively TRBD1 (5 bases). Trimming left V 4 bases short and J 0 bases short, with 18 bases between. The CDR3 runs to 17 residues. Per the germline V gene, CDR1 is MGHRA and CDR2 is YSYEKL. CDR3 sequence reads: CASSPAPGRGMNTEAFF. The CDR3 DNA follows: TGCGCCAGCAGCCCGGCCCCAGGGAGAGGAATGAACACTGAAGCTTTCTTT.

This clonotype was detected many times. V usage is TRBV5-1 and J usage is TRBJ2-3; perhaps TRBD2 as D (5 bases). In germline, CDR1 is SGHRS, CDR2 YFSETQ. The CDR3 extends over 12 amino acids. Trimming left V 0 bases short and J 13 bases short, with 12 bases between. The CDR3 here is CASSLGGYGEYF. The DNA for the CDR3 is TGCGCCAGCAGCTTGGGAGGGTACGGGGAGTATTTT.

Many counts were recorded for this clonotype. The chain couples TRBV20-1 to TRBJ2-1; D gene ambiguous. The germline V gene has CDR1 DFQATT and CDR2 SNEGSKA (reference sequence). The CDR3 runs to 13 residues. The V end lost 4 bases, the J end lost 0 bases, and 7 bases lay between the germline ends. DNA of the CDR3: TGCAGTGCTAAACGGAGCTCCTACAATGAGCAGTTCTTC. Protein product: CSAKRSSYNEQFF.

This clonotype was observed a few times. The V call is TRBV5-1, the J call TRBJ2-5; the match to TRBD1 covers 10 bases. Germline V gives CDR1 SGHRS, CDR2 YFSETQ. CDR3 length equals 14 residues. J gave up 4 bases and V 4 bases, and 4 bases lay outside the gene matches. The CDR3 DNA reads TGCGCCAGCAGCGAAAGGACAGGGGGAGAGACCCAGTACTTC. Amino acid sequence: CASSERTGGETQYF.

This clonotype showed up many times. The J gene is TRBJ1-1, the V gene TRBV7-8, with a tentative D call TRBD1 (6 bases). The CDR3 runs 13 residues. V was clipped by 6 bases and J by 4 bases, with 12 bases between them. Germline lookup yields CDR1 SGHVS and CDR2 FQNEAQ. The CDR3 region has the DNA TGTGCCAGCAGGGTTACAGGGTCCACTGAAGCTTTCTTT. Its translation: CASRVTGSTEAFF.

This clonotype was recorded at least ten times. This chain uses TRBV6-1 with TRBJ2-2; D call uncertain. CDR3 length: 17 residues. Germline V gene data show CDR1 as MNHNS and CDR2 as SASEGT. V gave up 5 bases and J gave up 3 bases, with 19 bases separating them. DNA for the CDR3: TGTGCCAGCAGTCCCTCTCTCCTAGTTTCGGACACCGGGGAGCTGTTTTTT. Amino acids: CASSPSLLVSDTGELFF.

Remarks on this clonotype: The junction shows a germline mismatch at one end, possibly a read error. The rearrangement joins TRBV5-5 to TRBJ1-1; D ambiguous. Germline assignment: CDR1 SGHKS and CDR2 YYEKEE (reference sequence). The CDR3 contains 14 residues. This CDR3 reads CAISSGLPCTEAFF. The CDR3 nucleotides are TGTGCCATCAGCTCTGGGCTCCCGTGCACTGAAGCTTTCTTT.

Ten or more counts support this clonotype. V and J are TRBV4-2 and TRBJ1-1, with D unresolved. The CDR3 covers 13 residues. V gave up 1 base and J gave up 10 bases, with 13 bases separating them. Germline values: CDR1 LGHNA, CDR2 YNFKEQ. CDR3 bases: TGTGCCAGCAGCCAAGGTCAAGCCGGCGGAGCTTTCTTT. Protein product: CASSQGQAGGAFF.

The chain links TRBV11-2 to TRBJ2-1; TRBD2 matches 10 bases. Germline V gene data show CDR1 as SGHAT and CDR2 as FQNNGV. V was pared by 6 bases and J by 8 bases, with 13 bases of the junction left unmatched. The CDR3 is made up of 16 amino acids. The CDR3: CASRPGGLAGVYEQFF. DNA of the CDR3: TGTGCCAGCAGACCTGGCGGGCTAGCGGGGGTATATGAGCAGTTCTTC.

Note on this clonotype: A much larger clone lies a single base off, so this may be a read error. J is TRBJ2-1 and V is TRBV27; TRBD2 is a possible D gene (7 bases). The CDR3 runs 15 residues. Germline V gene data show CDR1 as MNHEY and CDR2 as SMNVEV (reference sequence). V was pared by 3 bases and J by 6 bases, with 15 bases between. CDR3 DNA: TGTGCCAGCAGTTTTCAGGGGAGGGTGGCCAATGAGCAGTTCTTC. As protein: CASSFQGRVANEQFF.

Many counts were recorded for this clonotype. The chain couples TRBV12-3 or TRBV12-4 to TRBJ1-2; D call uncertain. CDR3 size: 13 residues. Trimming removed 3 bases at V and 8 bases at J, with 13 bases between. The CDR3 DNA sequence: TGTGCCAGCAGTTTGGCAGCCTCTAGGGGCTACACCTTC. It specifies CASSLAASRGYTF.

This clonotype was seen many times. V usage is TRBV29-1 and J usage is TRBJ2-1, with D perhaps TRBD2 (6 bases). Germline V CDR1 and CDR2: SQVTM, ANQGSEA. This CDR3 is built from 15 residues. Trimming cost V 4 bases and J 4 bases, with 17 bases left between them. Here the CDR3 reads CSVVGRRGIYNEQFF. CDR3 coding DNA: TGCAGCGTTGTGGGACGTCGGGGGATTTACAATGAGCAGTTCTTC.

This clonotype has a count of ten or more. This chain joins TRBV20-1 and TRBJ1-5; D unresolved. In germline, CDR1 is DFQATT, CDR2 SNEGSKA (reference sequence). V was shortened by 0 bases and J by 1 base, with 13 bases between the two germline ends. This CDR3 spans 16 amino acids. CDR3 loop: CSARDYLAPSNQPQHF. In nucleotides, the CDR3 is TGCAGTGCTAGAGATTATTTGGCTCCGAGCAATCAGCCCCAGCATTTT.

This clonotype was seen a handful of times. This chain connects TRBV7-6 to TRBJ2-2; TRBD2 might be the D (6 bases). CDR1 SGHVS and CDR2 FNYEAQ come from the germline V gene. The germline V and J ends were trimmed by 3 bases and 1 base, with 9 bases remaining between them. The CDR3 covers 15 residues. CDR3 loop: CASSFAGRNTGELFF. DNA for the CDR3: TGTGCCAGCAGCTTCGCGGGGAGGAACACCGGGGAGCTGTTTTTT. The whole variable domain, filled in from reference TRBV7-6 and TRBJ2-2, reads GAGVSQSPRYKVTKRGQDVALRCDPISGHVSLYWYRQALGQGPEFLTYFNYEAQQDKSGLPNDRFSAERPEGSISTLTIQRTEQRDSAMYRCASSFAGRNTGELFFGEGSRLTVL.

This clonotype was recorded at least ten times. The chain carries TRBV27 and TRBJ1-5; 8 nucleotides match TRBD1. V lost 5 bases and J lost 4; bases outside the gene matches: 7. Germline CDR1 is MNHEY and CDR2 is SMNVEV (reference sequence). The CDR3 runs to 15 residues. The CDR3 loop is CASSLGTGRNQPQHF. The CDR3 DNA reads TGTGCCAGCAGTCTTGGGACAGGTCGTAATCAGCCCCAGCATTTT.

This clonotype was seen repeatedly, ten times or more. CDR3 residues: CASSPLAGGQYEQYF. CDR3 nucleotides: TGCGCCAGCAGCCCCTTAGCGGGGGGGCAATACGAGCAGTACTTC. V usage is TRBV5-1 and J usage is TRBJ2-7; TRBD2 matches 11 bases. The CDR3 totals 15 residues. V was pared by 4 bases and J by 4 bases, with 7 bases of the junction left unmatched. Germline V gene lookup returns CDR1 SGHRS and CDR2 YFSETQ.

This clonotype was detected many times. The rearrangement links TRBV15 to TRBJ2-1; D not resolved. The CDR3 spans 15 residues. V lost 6 bases and J lost 6, with 18 bases in between. Germline values: CDR1 LNHNV, CDR2 YYDKDF (reference sequence). The CDR3 bases are TGTGCCACCAGACTTACTACCGCGGTGGGCAATGAGCAGTTCTTC. It encodes CATRLTTAVGNEQFF.

This clonotype showed up just a few times. The V call is TRBV2, the J call TRBJ2-4; D gene ambiguous. Germline lookup yields CDR1 SNHLY and CDR2 FYNNEI. V shed 1 base and J shed 5 bases, with 6 bases lying between them. This CDR3 is built from 13 residues. Here the CDR3 DNA reads TGTGCCAGCAGTGAAGATTTTCAAAACATTCAGTACTTC. Protein product: CASSEDFQNIQYF.

This clonotype showed up many times. In DNA, the CDR3 is TGTGCCACCAGTGATGGACCGACAGGGGAGAACACTGAAGCTTTCTTT. Protein sequence: CATSDGPTGENTEAFF. The rearrangement joins TRBV24-1 to TRBJ1-1; 8 bases map to TRBD1. This CDR3 is built from 16 residues. V lost 3 bases to trimming and J lost 1 base; unmatched junction nucleotides: 6. The germline gives CDR1 KGHDR, CDR2 SFDVKD.

This clonotype was picked up many times. V gene TRBV6-5 combines with J gene TRBJ2-1; TRBD2 agrees at 7 bases. The CDR3 totals 16 residues. Germline CDR1 MNHEY, CDR2 SVGAGI. The J segment lost 2 bases and the V segment lost 0 bases, leaving 4 bases of the junction unmatched. Written as DNA, the CDR3 is TGTGCCAGCAGTTACTCGAGCGGGGAGACCTACAATGAGCAGTTCTTC. This codes for CASSYSSGETYNEQFF.

This clonotype occurred many times. This chain links TRBV10-3 with TRBJ2-3; 7 nucleotides line up with TRBD2. Germline CDR1 reads ENHRY; CDR2 reads SYGVKD. CDR3 length equals 16 residues. After removal of 3 bases from V and 4 bases from J, the junction contained 10 bases not matched to a gene. The CDR3 DNA reads TGTGCCATCAGTGATCTGGCGGGAGAGACGGCAGATACGCAGTATTTT. Its protein product is CAISDLAGETADTQYF.

This clonotype was detected many times. This chain links TRBV20-1 with TRBJ1-2; no firm D call. CDR3 length equals 14 residues. CDR1 and CDR2 (germline): DFQATT, SNEGSKA (reference sequence). Trimming shortened V by 0 bases and J by 4 bases, and 12 bases separated the two germline ends. The CDR3 DNA sequence: TGCAGTGCTAGAGATAGCTGGGCAGTCTATGGCTACACCTTC. It specifies CSARDSWAVYGYTF.